This T cell receptor beta chain originates from a study of graft-versus-host responses after intestinal transplantation. Study information: The whole recipient group had anti-thymocyte globulin induction followed by tacrolimus and steroids for around three years. Points from the study as a whole: The authors found GvH clones in recipient marrow, some appearing first in ileum or blood. Elevated graft-versus-host to host-versus-graft clonal ratios in allografts were recorded for patients with graft-donor T cell macrochimerism.

Sequencing was performed with immunoSEQ multiplex PCR; in TCRdb, only in-frame clones are kept and a portion is missing. The data show roughly 100,000 clones, roughly 93% seen once. This CDR3 has 14 residues. CDR1 and CDR2 (germline): SGHTA, FQGNSA. V lost 3 bases to trimming and J lost 5 bases, with 13 bases between them. Concerning this clone: The antigen is undetermined.

The receptor comes from a human donor who received an intestinal transplant. J is TRBJ1-1 and V is TRBV7-2; D call uncertain. Sequencing was performed on unstimulated CD8+ T cells sorted from spleen or lymph node cells, taken before intestinal transplant. The chain's CDR3 is CASSFLGLGTEAFF. CDR3 DNA: TGTGCCAGCAGCTTTTTGGGGTTGGGGACTGAAGCTTTCTTT.